A selection of T cell receptor beta chains follows, all from one sample in a study of CD8 T cells in ankylosing spondylitis. TCRdb ran MiXCR on the 5' RACE reads and lists one entry per CDR3 protein. This table has more than 250,000 distinct CDR3 sequences, approximately 8.2% appearing once. Sequenced: blood, either unsorted or a sorted T cell fraction (not recorded which). These receptors were taken from a male donor with ankylosing spondylitis. Each CDR3 is given with its conserved first and last residue. Fields, in order: J gene, CDR3 length, D gene, clone size, V gene, CDR3 DNA, CDR3 protein. The D gene is left open where the match is weak. Expanded clones are given a class, and other clones once, few, many or no size at all.

J: TRBJ2-7
length: 14
D: TRBD1
size: .
V: TRBV5-1
DNA: TGCGCCAGCAGACGGGACAGGGCCTCCTACGAGCAGTACTTC
CDR3: CASRRDRASYEQYF

J: TRBJ1-1
length: 15
D: TRBD1
size: few
V: TRBV19
DNA: TGTGCCAGTAGTAACACACAGGGGATGAACACTGAAGCTTTCTTT
CDR3: CASSNTQGMNTEAFF

J: TRBJ2-7
length: 16
D: TRBD2
size: .
V: TRBV3-1
DNA: TGTGCCAGCAGCCAAGACCTACTAGCGGGGTCCTACGAGCAGTACTTC
CDR3: CASSQDLLAGSYEQYF

J: TRBJ1-1
length: 12
D: .
size: many
V: TRBV12-3/TRBV12-4
DNA: TGTGCCAGCAGTTTATCTGGAACTGAAGCTTTCTTT
CDR3: CASSLSGTEAFF

J: TRBJ1-6
length: 13
D: TRBD1
size: few
V: TRBV29-1
DNA: TGCAGCGTGTCAGGGGGTGGGAATTCACCCCTCCACTTT
CDR3: CSVSGGGNSPLHF

J: TRBJ2-6
length: 16
D: .
size: .
V: TRBV5-6
DNA: TGTGCCAGCAGCTTGGTGGGGGCGTACGGGGCCAACGTCCTGACTTTC
CDR3: CASSLVGAYGANVLTF

J: TRBJ2-6
length: 15
D: .
size: few
V: TRBV2
DNA: TGTGCCAGCAGTGAAGCGCTATCTGGGGCCAACGTCCTGACTTTC
CDR3: CASSEALSGANVLTF

J: TRBJ2-7
length: 16
D: TRBD2
size: .
V: TRBV5-1
DNA: TGCGCCAGCAGCTTGGGGCCGCTAGCGGGAATGAACGAGCAGTACTTC
CDR3: CASSLGPLAGMNEQYF

J: TRBJ1-4
length: 16
D: .
size: few
V: TRBV7-6
DNA: TGTGCCAGCAGCTCACGGAGGAGATATTCTAATGAAAAACTGTTTTTT
CDR3: CASSSRRRYSNEKLFF

J: TRBJ2-7
length: 13
D: .
size: few
V: TRBV28
DNA: TGTGCCAGCAGCCCTGCCGGGGTCTACGAGCAGTACTTC
CDR3: CASSPAGVYEQYF

J: TRBJ2-1
length: 15
D: TRBD2
size: .
V: TRBV5-1
DNA: TGCGCCAGCAGCCAACGGACAGCGGGAGGCAATGAGCAGTTCTTC
CDR3: CASSQRTAGGNEQFF

J: TRBJ2-7
length: 16
D: .
size: .
V: TRBV4-2
DNA: TGTGCCAGCAGCCAAGCAAACAGTTATCCCTCTTACGAGCAGTACTTC
CDR3: CASSQANSYPSYEQYF

J: TRBJ2-1
length: 12
D: TRBD1
size: many
V: TRBV29-1
DNA: TGCAGCGTTGAAGGAGGGGGCGATGAGCAGTTCTTC
CDR3: CSVEGGGDEQFF

J: TRBJ2-7
length: 13
D: TRBD2
size: many
V: TRBV29-1
DNA: TGCAGCGTTGCGGCGGGAGGGCCCTACGAGCAGTACTTC
CDR3: CSVAAGGPYEQYF

J: TRBJ2-1
length: 18
D: TRBD2
size: many
V: TRBV20-1
DNA: TGCAGTGCTACGGGGAGACTAGCGAACCACCCCCTCGCTGATGAGCAGTTCTTC
CDR3: CSATGRLANHPLADEQFF

J: TRBJ1-1
length: 14
D: .
size: .
V: TRBV12-3/TRBV12-4
DNA: TGTGCCAGCAGTTTTGGAGGGTTCAACTCTGAAGCTTTCTTT
CDR3: CASSFGGFNSEAFF

J: TRBJ1-5
length: 15
D: .
size: few
V: TRBV10-3
DNA: TGTGCCATCAGTGAGTCCGGACAGCTTAATCAGCCCCAGCATTTT
CDR3: CAISESGQLNQPQHF

J: TRBJ2-1
length: 16
D: .
size: .
V: TRBV19
DNA: TGTGCCACTAGGGACTCAACGGGACACATATACAATGAGCAGTTCTTC
CDR3: CATRDSTGHIYNEQFF

J: TRBJ1-2
length: 14
D: TRBD1
size: few
V: TRBV30
DNA: TGTGCCTGGGGACAGGGAGCGTCATCCTATGGCTACACCTTC
CDR3: CAWGQGASSYGYTF

J: TRBJ2-7
length: 14
D: .
size: many
V: TRBV12-3/TRBV12-4
DNA: TGTGCCAGCAGTTTACAGGGCTTCTCCTACGAGCAGTACTTC
CDR3: CASSLQGFSYEQYF

J: TRBJ2-7
length: 14
D: .
size: many
V: TRBV7-7
DNA: TGTGCCAGCAGCCCGGGACATTTGGATTCCGAGCAGTACTTC
CDR3: CASSPGHLDSEQYF

J: TRBJ2-7
length: 13
D: TRBD1
size: many
V: TRBV25-1
DNA: TGTGCCAGCAGAGACAGGGGCACCTACGAGCAGTACTTC
CDR3: CASRDRGTYEQYF

J: TRBJ1-1
length: 14
D: .
size: few
V: TRBV7-9
DNA: TGTGCCAGCAGCGCCAGAGGTAACGGCGATGAAGCTTTCTTT
CDR3: CASSARGNGDEAFF

J: TRBJ2-7
length: 13
D: .
size: few
V: TRBV7-9
DNA: TGTGCCAGCAGCTCCAGGGACCCTAGAGAGCAGTACTTC
CDR3: CASSSRDPREQYF

J: TRBJ1-4
length: 14
D: TRBD1
size: many
V: TRBV12-3/TRBV12-4
DNA: TGTGCCAGCAGTTCGCGGAGGACAGGTGAAAAACTGTTTTTT
CDR3: CASSSRRTGEKLFF

J: TRBJ2-1
length: 15
D: TRBD1
size: few
V: TRBV5-5
DNA: TGTGCCAGCAGCCCATTGACAGGGGGAGGCAATGAGCAGTTCTTC
CDR3: CASSPLTGGGNEQFF

J: TRBJ2-5
length: 16
D: .
size: .
V: TRBV7-9
DNA: TGTGCCAGCAGCTCTCCGGGACTCCGGTTCGGGGAGACCCAGTACTTC
CDR3: CASSSPGLRFGETQYF

J: TRBJ1-1
length: 14
D: TRBD1
size: few
V: TRBV27
DNA: TGTGCCAGCAGTTCTCACAGGGGGAACACTGAAGCTTTCTTT
CDR3: CASSSHRGNTEAFF

J: TRBJ2-3
length: 18
D: TRBD2
size: few
V: TRBV2
DNA: TGTGCCAGCAGTGAATACGGGACTAGCGGGAGAGAGGCAGATACGCAGTATTTT
CDR3: CASSEYGTSGREADTQYF

J: TRBJ1-1
length: 16
D: .
size: .
V: TRBV14
DNA: TGTGCCAGCAGCCATCCGAGTGGGGTCCCGAACACTGAAGCTTTCTTT
CDR3: CASSHPSGVPNTEAFF

J: TRBJ1-4
length: 14
D: .
size: .
V: TRBV7-9
DNA: TGTGCCAGCAGCCACCGGACAGATAATGAAAAACTGTTTTTT
CDR3: CASSHRTDNEKLFF

J: TRBJ2-3
length: 16
D: .
size: .
V: TRBV18
DNA: TGTGCCAGCTCACCTCCCTTAGGTCTAGCCGCAGATACGCAGTATTTT
CDR3: CASSPPLGLAADTQYF

J: TRBJ2-7
length: 13
D: .
size: few
V: TRBV28
DNA: TGTGCCAGCGGGTTCAGGGACACCTACGAGCAGTACTTC
CDR3: CASGFRDTYEQYF

J: TRBJ1-1
length: 13
D: .
size: many
V: TRBV12-3/TRBV12-4
DNA: TGTGCCAGCAGCCCGACCCCTAGAACAGAAGCTTTCTTT
CDR3: CASSPTPRTEAFF

J: TRBJ2-3
length: 14
D: TRBD2
size: few
V: TRBV20-1
DNA: TGCAGTGCTACGCGGGGGACCTTAGGGGATACGCAGTATTTT
CDR3: CSATRGTLGDTQYF

J: TRBJ2-1
length: 13
D: .
size: many
V: TRBV5-1
DNA: TGCGCCAGCAGCTTTCGTCCCAACAATGAGCAGTTCTTC
CDR3: CASSFRPNNEQFF

J: TRBJ1-2
length: 15
D: .
size: many
V: TRBV4-1
DNA: TGCGCCAGCACCCGAGAGGGGGGCTTGAACTATGGCTACACCTTC
CDR3: CASTREGGLNYGYTF

J: TRBJ2-7
length: 15
D: .
size: .
V: TRBV10-3
DNA: TGTGCCATCAGTGAGTCACAGGGAGGGTCCTACGAGCAGTACTTC
CDR3: CAISESQGGSYEQYF

J: TRBJ2-3
length: 15
D: TRBD2
size: many
V: TRBV5-1
DNA: TGCGCCAGCAGAATAGCGGGGATTAGCACAGATACGCAGTATTTT
CDR3: CASRIAGISTDTQYF

J: TRBJ2-1
length: 15
D: .
size: few
V: TRBV2
DNA: TGTGCCAGCGCCCCCAGCGGTGTCTCCTACAATGAGCAGTTCTTC
CDR3: CASAPSGVSYNEQFF

J: TRBJ2-1
length: 15
D: .
size: many
V: TRBV6-2/TRBV6-3
DNA: TGTGCCAGCCGGGCAGGGGAGGGTTCCTACAATGAGCAGTTCTTC
CDR3: CASRAGEGSYNEQFF

J: TRBJ2-1
length: 15
D: .
size: .
V: TRBV24-1
DNA: TGTGCCACCGGGATCACTAGTGATTGGCAGAATGAGCAGTTCTTC
CDR3: CATGITSDWQNEQFF

J: TRBJ2-3
length: 14
D: TRBD1
size: many
V: TRBV6-1
DNA: TGTGCCAGCGAACCGGGACAGGGGATAGATACGCAGTATTTT
CDR3: CASEPGQGIDTQYF

J: TRBJ1-2
length: 16
D: TRBD1
size: many
V: TRBV25-1
DNA: TGTGCCAGCAGTGACGCACAGGGGGCGCATTACTATGGCTACACCTTC
CDR3: CASSDAQGAHYYGYTF

J: TRBJ2-3
length: 15
D: .
size: few
V: TRBV19
DNA: TGTGCCAGTAGTATAGACAGGGGAAGCACAGATACGCAGTATTTT
CDR3: CASSIDRGSTDTQYF

J: TRBJ2-4
length: 14
D: .
size: .
V: TRBV12-3/TRBV12-4
DNA: TGTGCCAGCAGCCCTACGGGACTGAAAAACATTCAGTACTTC
CDR3: CASSPTGLKNIQYF

J: TRBJ1-2
length: 14
D: .
size: few
V: TRBV11-2
DNA: TGTGCCAGCAGCCCGAGTTCAGCTAACTATGGCTACACCTTC
CDR3: CASSPSSANYGYTF

J: TRBJ2-5
length: 13
D: .
size: .
V: TRBV15
DNA: TGTGCCACCAGCAGAGTTGGGGAGGAGACCCAGTACTTC
CDR3: CATSRVGEETQYF

J: TRBJ2-2
length: 12
D: .
size: many
V: TRBV18
DNA: TGTGCCAGCTCACAGGACACCGGGGAGCTGTTTTTT
CDR3: CASSQDTGELFF

J: TRBJ2-7
length: 14
D: .
size: many
V: TRBV5-1
DNA: TGCGCCAGCAGCTTGGTTCAGGGTCTAGGGGAGCAGTACTTC
CDR3: CASSLVQGLGEQYF

J: TRBJ1-5
length: 13
D: .
size: .
V: TRBV12-3/TRBV12-4
DNA: TGTGCCAGCAGTTTACGGGGGCATCAGCCCCAGCATTTT
CDR3: CASSLRGHQPQHF

J: TRBJ2-2
length: 15
D: .
size: few
V: TRBV12-3/TRBV12-4
DNA: TGTGCCAGCAGTTGGCCGGGTGTTTACACCGGGGAGCTGTTTTTT
CDR3: CASSWPGVYTGELFF

J: TRBJ2-1
length: 16
D: TRBD2
size: few
V: TRBV4-3
DNA: TGCGCCAGCAGCCGCCTTGGGGTAGCGGGGACCAATGAGCAGTTCTTC
CDR3: CASSRLGVAGTNEQFF

J: TRBJ1-2
length: 13
D: .
size: .
V: TRBV18
DNA: TGTGCCAGCTCACCAGAACAGGACTATGGCTACACCTTC
CDR3: CASSPEQDYGYTF

J: TRBJ2-2
length: 15
D: .
size: few
V: TRBV5-1
DNA: TGCGCCAGCAGCTTGGAAGCCGGTAACACCGGGGAGCTGTTTTTT
CDR3: CASSLEAGNTGELFF